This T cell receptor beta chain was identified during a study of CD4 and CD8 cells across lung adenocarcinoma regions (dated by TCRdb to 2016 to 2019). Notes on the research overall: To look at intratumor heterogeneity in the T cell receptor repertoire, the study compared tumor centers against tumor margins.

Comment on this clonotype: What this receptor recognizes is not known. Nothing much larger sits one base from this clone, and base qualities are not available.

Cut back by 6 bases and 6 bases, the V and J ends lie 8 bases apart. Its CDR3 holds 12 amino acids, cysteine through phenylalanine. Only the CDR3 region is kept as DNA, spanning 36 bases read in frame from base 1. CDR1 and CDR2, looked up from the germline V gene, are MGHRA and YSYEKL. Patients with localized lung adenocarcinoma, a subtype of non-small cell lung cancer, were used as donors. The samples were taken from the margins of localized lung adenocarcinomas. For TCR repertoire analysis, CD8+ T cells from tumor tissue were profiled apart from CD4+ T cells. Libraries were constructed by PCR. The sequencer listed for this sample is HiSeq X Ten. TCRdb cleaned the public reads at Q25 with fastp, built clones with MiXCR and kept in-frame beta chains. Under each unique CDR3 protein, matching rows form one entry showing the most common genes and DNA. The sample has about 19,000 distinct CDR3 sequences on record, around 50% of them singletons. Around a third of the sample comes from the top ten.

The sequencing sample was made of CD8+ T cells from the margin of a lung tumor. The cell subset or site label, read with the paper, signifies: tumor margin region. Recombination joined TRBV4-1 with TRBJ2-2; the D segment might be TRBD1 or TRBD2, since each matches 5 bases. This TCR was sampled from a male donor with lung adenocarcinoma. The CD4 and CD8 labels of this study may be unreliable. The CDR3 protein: CASSRDAGELFF. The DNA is TGCGCCAGCAGTAGGGACGCCGGGGAGCTGTTTTTT.